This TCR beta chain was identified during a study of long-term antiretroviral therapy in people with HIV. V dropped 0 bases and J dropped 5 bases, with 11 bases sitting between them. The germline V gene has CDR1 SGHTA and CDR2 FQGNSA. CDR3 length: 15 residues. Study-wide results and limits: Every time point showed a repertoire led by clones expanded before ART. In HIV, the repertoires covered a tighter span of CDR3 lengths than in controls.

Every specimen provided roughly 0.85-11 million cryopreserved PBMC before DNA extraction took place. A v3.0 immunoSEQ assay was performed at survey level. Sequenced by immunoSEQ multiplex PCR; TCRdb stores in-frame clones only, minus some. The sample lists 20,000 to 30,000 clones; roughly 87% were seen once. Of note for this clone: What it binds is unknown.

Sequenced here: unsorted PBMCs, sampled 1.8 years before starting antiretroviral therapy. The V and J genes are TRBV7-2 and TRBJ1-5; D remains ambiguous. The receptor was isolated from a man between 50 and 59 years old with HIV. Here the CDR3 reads CASSLAPVPYQPQHF. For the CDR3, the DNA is TGTGCCAGCAGCTTAGCGCCGGTCCCCTATCAGCCCCAGCATTTT.